The 14 T cell receptor beta chains presented below share a single source sample, sequenced in a study of chemoradiotherapy in HPV16-positive cancers. The method was immunoSEQ multiplex PCR; TCRdb's version includes in-frame clones alone and lacks a portion of them. Found here are about 16,000 clones, just under 70% of them singletons; the top ten hold less than 10%. The sample was tumor tissue, taken from a patient who underwent chemoradiotherapy. The receptors stem from a human donor with HPV-associated anogenital cancer.

V usage is TRBV12-1 and J usage is TRBJ2-7; no check of the table's D call, TRBD2, against the DNA was made. TRBV12-1 is a documented pseudogene. CDR3 length: 12 amino acids. The DNA of the CDR3 is TGTGCCAGCAGCTTTCGTTTCTACGAGCAGTACTTC. Translated: CASSFRFYEQYF.

V and J are TRBV5-5 and TRBJ1-5; 7 bases agree with TRBD1. The CDR3 loop spans 17 amino acids. Germline CDR1 and CDR2: SGHKS and YYEKEE (reference sequence). Trimming removed 0 bases from V and 5 bases from J; junction bases left unmatched: 11. The chain's CDR3 is CASSLVAGGKRDQPQHF. As DNA, the CDR3 is TGTGCCAGCAGCTTGGTGGCAGGGGGAAAGAGGGATCAGCCCCAGCATTTT.

This chain uses TRBV4-2 with TRBJ2-1; D gene unclear. The CDR3 runs 14 residues. Germline CDR1 is LGHNA and CDR2 is YNFKEQ. V was pared by 5 bases and J by 3 bases, with 11 bases between. CDR3 loop: CASSLAFSYNEQFF. CDR3 nucleotides: TGTGCCAGCAGCTTAGCCTTTAGCTACAATGAGCAGTTCTTC.

The chain joins TRBV6-5 to TRBJ1-5; perhaps TRBD1 as D (5 bases). Trimming cost V 8 bases and J 3 bases, with 11 bases left between them. This CDR3 is 13 amino acids long. Germline values: CDR1 MNHEY, CDR2 SVGAGI. CDR3 protein: CASRDGLNQPQHF. CDR3 nucleotides: TGTGCCAGCCGGGACGGTCTCAATCAGCCCCAGCATTTT.

This sequence joins TRBV6-5 and TRBJ2-2; D is possibly TRBD2 (5 bases). The germline CDR1 and CDR2 sequences are MNHEY and SVGAGI. The CDR3 spans 12 residues. V lost 8 bases, J lost 7 bases, and 11 bases lay in between. The CDR3 protein is CASGRAGGELFF. The DNA of the CDR3 is TGTGCCAGCGGCCGTGCGGGCGGGGAGCTGTTTTTT.

This clone was counted only a few times. V and J are TRBV27 and TRBJ2-1, with D maybe TRBD2 (5 bases). Germline values: CDR1 MNHEY, CDR2 SMNVEV (reference sequence). The CDR3 has 13 residues. Trimming cost V 0 bases and J 7 bases, with 7 bases left between them. The CDR3, as DNA: TGTGCCAGCAGTTTATCTCGGAGGAATGAGCAGTTCTTC. Translation: CASSLSRRNEQFF.

The chain links TRBV28 to TRBJ1-1, with TRBD1 as a possible D gene (5 bases). The ends were cut back, 1 base at V and 2 bases at J, with 11 bases in the middle. The CDR3 loop spans 15 amino acids. Looked up from germline, CDR1 is MDHEN and CDR2 is SYDVKM. The CDR3 is CASSLSRAVNTEAFF. CDR3 coding DNA: TGTGCCAGCAGTTTATCCAGGGCAGTCAACACTGAAGCTTTCTTT.

The chain employs TRBV11-2 and TRBJ1-6, with no clear D. The CDR3 loop spans 16 amino acids. The V and J ends lost 2 bases and 11 bases respectively, with 19 bases between them. Germline CDR1 SGHAT, CDR2 FQNNGV. CDR3 nucleotides: TGTGCCAGCAGCTTATCATCCGGTGAAGGCTCGACACCCCTCCACTTT. Amino acids: CASSLSSGEGSTPLHF.

This chain joins TRBV7-2 and TRBJ1-2; D call uncertain. Trimming took off 3 bases at V and 0 bases at J, with 8 bases between the two ends. The CDR3 has 14 residues. Germline CDR1 is SGHTA and CDR2 is FQGNSA. The CDR3 nucleotides are TGTGCCAGCAGCTTGAGCAAGGCTAACTATGGCTACACCTTC. Residues: CASSLSKANYGYTF. Based on the CDR3 plus reference TRBV7-2 and TRBJ1-2, the full variable domain is GAGVSQSPSNKVTEKGKDVELRCDPISGHTALYWYRQSLGQGLEFLIYFQGNSAPDKSGLPSDRFSAERTGGSVSTLTIQRTQQEDSAVYLCASSLSKANYGYTFGSGTRLTVV.

The J gene is TRBJ1-1, the V gene TRBV27; D is undetermined. Germline-derived CDR1 and CDR2 are MNHEY and SMNVEV (reference sequence). The CDR3 sequence is 14 residues long. V was trimmed by 6 bases and J by 4 bases, leaving 15 bases between them. The CDR3 reads CASRSYLGSTEAFF. Here the CDR3 DNA reads TGTGCCAGCAGGAGCTACTTGGGGAGCACTGAAGCTTTCTTT.

The chain employs TRBV18 and TRBJ2-7; D perhaps matches TRBD1 (6 bases). V was pared by 2 bases and J by 6 bases, with 8 bases between. Germline V gives CDR1 KGHSH, CDR2 LQKENI. CDR3 length equals 12 residues. The DNA of the CDR3 is TGTGCCAGCTCACCAGGGACAAGCGAGCAGTACTTC. Translation gives CASSPGTSEQYF.

The CDR3 sequence: CASSPTHSGNTIYF. CDR3 DNA sequence: TGCGCCAGCAGCCCGACACATTCTGGAAACACCATATATTTT. The chain combines TRBV4-1 with TRBJ1-3; D ambiguous. The CDR3 covers 14 residues. The V end lost 4 bases, the J end lost 1 base, and 8 bases lay between the germline ends. Germline CDR1 is MGHRA and CDR2 is YSYEKL.

CDR3 amino acids: CASSSRTGRNTGELFF. The CDR3 nucleotides read TGTGCCAGCAGCTCCCGGACAGGGCGGAACACCGGGGAGCTGTTTTTT. V usage is TRBV9 and J usage is TRBJ2-2; the match to TRBD1 covers 8 bases. From germline, CDR1 is SGDLS and CDR2 YYNGEE. After removal of 4 bases from V and 1 base from J, the junction contained 6 bases not matched to a gene. The CDR3 consists of 16 residues.

The genes are TRBV2 and TRBJ1-1, with a weak D call TRBD1 (5 bases). Per the germline V gene, CDR1 is SNHLY and CDR2 is FYNNEI. CDR3 length: 14 residues. V lost 2 bases and J 4 bases, leaving 11 bases between the germline ends. CDR3 in amino acids: CASSERQGPTEAFF. Here the CDR3 DNA reads TGTGCCAGCAGTGAAAGGCAGGGCCCCACTGAAGCTTTCTTT.